These 28 T cell receptor beta chains came from one sample sequenced in a study of OX40 agonist ivuxolimab in advanced cancers. Sequenced by immunoSEQ multiplex PCR; TCRdb stores in-frame clones only, minus some. Among tens of thousands of clones, roughly 88% were seen once, and the ten largest hold around 2%. The specimen was CD4+ or CD8+ T cells sorted from blood, collected in a trial of the OX40 agonist ivuxolimab. Receptor source: an adult with an advanced solid tumor such as melanoma, head and neck, liver or kidney cancer.

This clone occurred a few times. The J gene is TRBJ2-7, the V gene TRBV2; no clear D gene. The CDR3 is 12 amino acids. V was pared by 4 bases and J by 4 bases, with 8 bases between. Germline CDR1 is SNHLY and CDR2 is FYNNEI. CDR3 sequence (DNA): TGTGCCAGCAGTGCCGAAGGATACGAGCAGTACTTC. This gives the protein CASSAEGYEQYF.

The table lists this clone with a count of one. The chain employs TRBV5-1 and TRBJ1-4, with 10 bases lining up with TRBD1. The V and J ends lost 4 bases and 7 bases, in that order; junction bases with no gene match: 7. Germline lookup yields CDR1 SGHRS and CDR2 YFSETQ. The CDR3 covers 15 residues. The CDR3 DNA is TGCGCCAGCAGCGCGACAGGGGGCGCCGGTGAAAAACTGTTTTTT. Its translation: CASSATGGAGEKLFF.

In regard to this clone: The sample has other DNA sequences that encode this CDR3 too. The chain employs TRBV28 and TRBJ2-1; no clear D. V lost 3 bases and J 7 bases, leaving 13 bases between the germline ends. Germline CDR1 is MDHEN and CDR2 is SYDVKM. There are 14 residues in the CDR3. For the CDR3, the DNA is TGTGCCAGCAGTTTTCTGGCCGGTGGAAATGAGCAGTTCTTC. This translates into CASSFLAGGNEQFF.

This chain connects TRBV6-1 to TRBJ2-7; D is unresolved. Trimming shortened V by 0 bases and J by 5 bases, and 2 bases separated the two germline ends. CDR3 length: 11 amino acids. Germline values: CDR1 MNHNS, CDR2 SASEGT. CDR3 loop: CASSEAHEQYF. As DNA, the CDR3 is TGTGCCAGCAGTGAAGCCCACGAGCAGTACTTC.

The V and J genes are TRBV15 and TRBJ2-5; TRBD2 is a possible D gene (7 bases). V lost 6 bases and J 2 bases, leaving 10 bases between the germline ends. Germline CDR1 and CDR2: LNHNV and YYDKDF (reference sequence). The CDR3 loop spans 13 amino acids. CDR3 sequence: CATRGRGQETQYF. The CDR3 nucleotides read TGTGCCACCAGAGGGAGGGGGCAAGAGACCCAGTACTTC.

V is TRBV13 and J is TRBJ2-5; 10 bases fit TRBD1. Germline values: CDR1 PRHDT, CDR2 FYEKMQ (reference sequence). The CDR3 spans 15 residues. The trim removed 4 bases at V and 5 bases at J, leaving 7 bases unmatched. In nucleotides, the CDR3 is TGTGCCAGCAGCTCCCCCCGGACAGGGGGGGAGACCCAGTACTTC. This sequence encodes CASSSPRTGGETQYF. Filled out from reference TRBV13 and TRBJ2-5, the complete variable domain reads AAGVIQSPRHLIKEKRETATLKCYPIPRHDTVYWYQQGPGQDPQFLISFYEKMQSDKGSIPDRFSAQQFSDYHSELNMSSLELGDSALYFCASSSPRTGGETQYFGPGTRLLVL.

The V and J genes are TRBV11-3 and TRBJ2-5; no definite D call. CDR3 size: 13 residues. Trimming pared 3 bases from V and 3 bases from J, leaving 8 bases between. The V gene's germline CDR1 is SGHNT and CDR2 YENEEA. CDR3 region: CASSFEQKETQYF. The CDR3 DNA reads as TGTGCCAGCAGCTTTGAACAGAAAGAGACCCAGTACTTC.

This chain joins TRBV9 and TRBJ2-1, with D unclear. Between the trimmed V and J ends, which lost 0 bases and 6 bases, there was a span of 13 bases. Germline lookup yields CDR1 SGDLS and CDR2 YYNGEE. The CDR3 has 15 amino acids. The CDR3 coding sequence is TGTGCCAGCAGCGTAGGACCCGAATTCCTCAATGAGCAGTTCTTC. Residues: CASSVGPEFLNEQFF.

This chain joins TRBV19 and TRBJ1-5; 9 bases are a match to TRBD1. The germline gives CDR1 LNHDA, CDR2 SQIVND (reference sequence). V lost 4 bases to trimming and J lost 7 bases; unmatched junction nucleotides: 8. This CDR3 has 15 residues. CDR3 protein: CASSSQQGARQPQHF. In DNA form, the CDR3 reads TGTGCCAGTAGTAGTCAACAGGGGGCTCGACAGCCCCAGCATTTT.

This sequence joins TRBV18 and TRBJ1-1, with TRBD1 identical over 9 bases. Germline V gene data show CDR1 as KGHSH and CDR2 as LQKENI. Trimming cost V 7 bases and J 6 bases; bases outside gene matches: 6. This CDR3 has 13 residues. CDR3 DNA: TGTGCCAGCTTACGGACAGGGGACGCTGAAGCTTTCTTT. Its protein product is CASLRTGDAEAFF.

In DNA, the CDR3 is TGTGCCAGCAGTGATCCCCGGGGGCTCGGGGAGCTGTTTTTT. This encodes CASSDPRGLGELFF. The chain combines TRBV2 with TRBJ2-2, with D possibly being TRBD1 or TRBD2 (6 bases each). The CDR3 is 14 residues long. CDR1 SNHLY and CDR2 FYNNEI come from the germline V gene. V was trimmed by 3 bases and J by 7 bases, leaving 12 bases between them. The full variable domain, in which reference TRBV2 and TRBJ2-2 provide the parts outside the CDR3, is EPEVTQTPSHQVTQMGQEVILRCVPISNHLYFYWYRQILGQKVEFLVSFYNNEISEKSEIFDDQFSVERPDGSNFTLKIRSTKLEDSAMYFCASSDPRGLGELFFGEGSRLTVL.

The chain employs TRBV19 and TRBJ1-5; D is uncertain. There are 16 residues in the CDR3. The germline V and J ends were trimmed by 5 bases and 0 bases, with 14 bases remaining between them. Germline V gene data show CDR1 as LNHDA and CDR2 as SQIVND (reference sequence). This CDR3 reads CASSHPGRVSNQPQHF. The CDR3 nucleotides are TGTGCCAGTAGTCATCCCGGGAGAGTTAGCAATCAGCCCCAGCATTTT.

This chain joins TRBV7-8 and TRBJ1-1; no firm D call. With 1 base removed from V and 4 bases from J, the gap between germline ends came to 16 bases. The CDR3 sequence is 16 residues long. Germline-derived CDR1 and CDR2 are SGHVS and FQNEAQ. The CDR3 loop reads CASSLGERTAATEAFF. CDR3 bases: TGTGCCAGCAGCTTAGGGGAGCGGACGGCGGCCACTGAAGCTTTCTTT. The full variable domain, in which reference TRBV7-8 and TRBJ1-1 provide the parts outside the CDR3, is GAGVSQSPRYKVAKRGQDVALRCDPISGHVSLFWYQQALGQGPEFLTYFQNEAQLDKSGLPSDRFFAERPEGSVSTLKIQRTQQEDSAVYLCASSLGERTAATEAFFGQGTRLTVV.

The chain is built from TRBV23-1 and TRBJ2-1; D gene ambiguous. TRBV23-1 is treated as an ORF (open reading frame) with a function not yet certain. This CDR3 spans 8 amino acids. V lost 10 bases, J lost 9 bases, and 4 bases lay in between. DNA of the CDR3: TGCGCCACGGGTGAGCAGTTCTTC. Its translation: CATGEQFF.

This clone was picked up one time. The rearrangement joins TRBV28 to TRBJ2-3; D possibly corresponds to TRBD1 (5 bases). The CDR3 sequence is 14 residues long. The germline V gene encodes CDR1 MDHEN and CDR2 SYDVKM. V lost 10 bases, J lost 4 bases, and 18 bases lay in between. The CDR3 spells CATYRISSPDTQYF. The CDR3 DNA sequence: TGTGCCACCTACAGGATTAGTAGTCCAGATACGCAGTATTTT.

This clone was counted once. V gene TRBV12-5 combines with J gene TRBJ2-2; weak D call: TRBD2 (6 bases). There are 15 residues in the CDR3. With 0 bases removed from V and 4 bases from J, the gap between germline ends came to 9 bases. From germline, CDR1 is LGHNT and CDR2 FRNRAP. This CDR3 is CASGLVRGGTGELFF. CDR3 nucleotide sequence: TGTGCTAGTGGTTTGGTACGGGGAGGCACCGGGGAGCTGTTTTTT.

A note on this clone: Other nucleotide sequences from this sample produce the same CDR3. The chain employs TRBV7-2 and TRBJ1-4, with TRBD1 matching 9 bases. Germline V CDR1 and CDR2: SGHTA, FQGNSA. The CDR3 totals 14 residues. The V gene end was trimmed by 5 bases and the J gene end by 7 bases; junction bases not matched to a gene: 5. CDR3 in DNA: TGTGCCAGCAGCCTGGGACAGGGTAGTGAAAAACTGTTTTTT. Its translation: CASSLGQGSEKLFF. The variable domain in full, completed from reference TRBV7-2 and TRBJ1-4, reads GAGVSQSPSNKVTEKGKDVELRCDPISGHTALYWYRQSLGQGLEFLIYFQGNSAPDKSGLPSDRFSAERTGGSVSTLTIQRTQQEDSAVYLCASSLGQGSEKLFFGSGTQLSVL.

This chain connects TRBV6-5 to TRBJ1-2, with TRBD1 as a possible D gene (5 bases). V lost 8 bases, J lost 13 bases, and 23 bases lay in between. Germline loops: CDR1 MNHEY, CDR2 SVGAGI. The CDR3 has 13 residues. CDR3 DNA: TGTGCCAGCGGGACGAGTTCATTTGGATGGATCACCTTC. This encodes CASGTSSFGWITF.

V and J are TRBV5-4 and TRBJ2-7, with D unresolved. The CDR3 has 13 amino acids. V was clipped by 3 bases and J by 0 bases, with 7 bases between them. The V gene's germline CDR1 is SGHNT and CDR2 YYREEE (reference sequence). The CDR3 here is CASSSVSSYEQYF. The CDR3 DNA follows: TGTGCCAGCAGCTCAGTTAGCTCCTACGAGCAGTACTTC.

The chain carries TRBV5-5 and TRBJ1-4, with D uncertain. The CDR3 loop spans 16 amino acids. V lost 3 bases, J lost 3 bases, and 15 bases lay in between. Looked up from germline, CDR1 is SGHKS and CDR2 is YYEKEE (reference sequence). CDR3 DNA sequence: TGTGCCAGCAGCTCCACCCAGCCGGGCGCTAATGAAAAACTGTTTTTT. Translating gives CASSSTQPGANEKLFF.

J is TRBJ2-7 and V is TRBV6-1; TRBD1 is a possible D gene (6 bases). Germline values: CDR1 MNHNS, CDR2 SASEGT. There are 15 residues in the CDR3. V was trimmed by 5 bases and J by 6 bases, leaving 20 bases between them. This CDR3 is CASSTPGRGPIEQYF. The CDR3 DNA reads TGTGCCAGCAGTACCCCAGGCAGGGGACCTATCGAGCAGTACTTC.

V and J are TRBV7-2 and TRBJ2-5; 9 bases are shared with TRBD1. Germline-derived CDR1 and CDR2 are SGHTA and FQGNSA. There are 17 residues in the CDR3. V trimming: 3 bases; J trimming: 13 bases; junction bases outside the gene matches: 21. The CDR3 DNA reads as TGTGCCAGCAGCTTGCAGACAGGGGGATCGGGTGGCGGGAGACCGTACTTC. Translation gives CASSLQTGGSGGGRPYF. Variable domain in full (rest from reference TRBV7-2 and TRBJ2-5): GAGVSQSPSNKVTEKGKDVELRCDPISGHTALYWYRQSLGQGLEFLIYFQGNSAPDKSGLPSDRFSAERTGGSVSTLTIQRTQQEDSAVYLCASSLQTGGSGGGRPYFGPGTRLLVL.

V gene TRBV11-2 combines with J gene TRBJ1-5, with D possibly TRBD1 on 5 matching bases. V dropped 2 bases and J dropped 2 bases, with 13 bases sitting between them. Germline CDR1 reads SGHAT; CDR2 reads FQNNGV. The CDR3 length is 16 residues. This chain's CDR3 is CASSLYTGSGNQPQHF. In DNA, the CDR3 is TGTGCCAGCAGCTTATACACAGGCAGCGGCAATCAGCCCCAGCATTTT.

The CDR3 DNA reads as TGTGCCAGCAGCTTAGGAAGGGAACCTATATACGAGCAGTACTTC. Protein sequence: CASSLGREPIYEQYF. The rearrangement links TRBV7-2 to TRBJ2-7, with no clear D. From germline, CDR1 is SGHTA and CDR2 FQGNSA. V lost 1 base and J 4 bases, leaving 14 bases between the germline ends. This CDR3 region has 15 residues.

The chain combines TRBV10-3 with TRBJ2-3; 7 positions agree with TRBD2. Germline CDR1 reads ENHRY; CDR2 reads SYGVKD. Losses at the gene ends were 4 bases for V and 1 base for J; bases not matched to a gene: 5. The CDR3 spans 15 residues. CDR3 sequence: CAISVQGGGTDTQYF. The CDR3 DNA reads TGTGCCATCAGTGTCCAGGGAGGGGGCACAGATACGCAGTATTTT.

The V call is TRBV5-1, the J call TRBJ2-6; 7 positions agree with TRBD1. Trimming removed 3 bases from V and 0 bases from J; junction bases left unmatched: 6. CDR1 SGHRS and CDR2 YFSETQ come from the germline V gene. The CDR3 sequence is 17 residues long. The CDR3 is CASSSRGLDSGANVLTF. For the CDR3, the DNA is TGCGCCAGCAGCTCCAGGGGGTTAGACTCTGGGGCCAACGTCCTGACTTTC.

V usage is TRBV10-3 and J usage is TRBJ2-5, with 9 nucleotides matching TRBD1. The J call is uncertain, as TRBJ2-7 better fits the DNA end. Germline V lookup: CDR1 ENHRY, CDR2 SYGVKD. The CDR3 extends over 15 amino acids. The CDR3: CATWNRDRAPYEQYF. CDR3 DNA sequence: TGTGCCACCTGGAACCGGGACAGGGCTCCCTACGAGCAGTACTTC.

The CDR3 DNA sequence: TGTGCCAGCCTACACCACAGGGGACCGAACACTGAAGCTTTCTTT. Its translation: CASLHHRGPNTEAFF. J is TRBJ1-1 and V is TRBV6-6; the match to TRBD1 covers 7 bases. This CDR3 has 15 amino acids. The ends lost 8 bases at V and 1 base at J; junction bases unmatched: 10. Germline CDR1 MNHNY, CDR2 SVGAGI (reference sequence).